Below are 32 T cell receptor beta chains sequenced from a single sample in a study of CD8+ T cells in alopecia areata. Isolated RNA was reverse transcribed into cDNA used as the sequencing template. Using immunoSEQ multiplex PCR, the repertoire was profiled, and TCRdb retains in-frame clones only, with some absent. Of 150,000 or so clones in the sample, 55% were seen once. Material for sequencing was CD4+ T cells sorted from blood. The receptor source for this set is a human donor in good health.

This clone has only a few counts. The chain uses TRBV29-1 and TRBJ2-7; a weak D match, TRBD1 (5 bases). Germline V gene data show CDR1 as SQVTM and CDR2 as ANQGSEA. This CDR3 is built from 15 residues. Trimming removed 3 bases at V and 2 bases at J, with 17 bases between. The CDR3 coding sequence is TGCAGCGTTGAGACGGTTGGGGCGGTTACCTACGAGCAGTACTTC. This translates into CSVETVGAVTYEQYF.

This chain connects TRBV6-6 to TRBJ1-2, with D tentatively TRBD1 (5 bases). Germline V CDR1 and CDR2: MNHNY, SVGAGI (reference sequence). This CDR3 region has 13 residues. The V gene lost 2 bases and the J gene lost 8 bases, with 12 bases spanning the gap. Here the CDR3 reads CASSYGAVHGYTF. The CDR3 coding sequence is TGTGCCAGCAGTTACGGGGCAGTACACGGCTACACCTTC.

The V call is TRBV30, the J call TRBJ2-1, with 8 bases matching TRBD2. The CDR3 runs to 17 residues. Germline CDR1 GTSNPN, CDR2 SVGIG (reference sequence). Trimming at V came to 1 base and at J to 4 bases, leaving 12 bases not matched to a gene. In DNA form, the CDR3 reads TGTGCCTGGAGTGGGGGTAGGGGGACTAGATATTACAATGAGCAGTTCTTC. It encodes CAWSGGRGTRYYNEQFF.

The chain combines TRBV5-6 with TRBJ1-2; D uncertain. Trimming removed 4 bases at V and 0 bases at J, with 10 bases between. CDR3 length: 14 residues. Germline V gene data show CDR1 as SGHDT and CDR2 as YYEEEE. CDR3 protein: CASSATGPNYGYTF. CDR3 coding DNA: TGTGCCAGCAGCGCGACCGGTCCTAACTATGGCTACACCTTC.

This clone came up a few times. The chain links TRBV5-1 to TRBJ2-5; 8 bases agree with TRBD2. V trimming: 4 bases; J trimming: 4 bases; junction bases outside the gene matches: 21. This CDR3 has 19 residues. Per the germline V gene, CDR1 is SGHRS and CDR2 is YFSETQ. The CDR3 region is CASSPLPQAGLGSVETQYF. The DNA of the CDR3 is TGCGCCAGCAGCCCCTTGCCTCAGGCGGGACTAGGGTCGGTAGAGACCCAGTACTTC.

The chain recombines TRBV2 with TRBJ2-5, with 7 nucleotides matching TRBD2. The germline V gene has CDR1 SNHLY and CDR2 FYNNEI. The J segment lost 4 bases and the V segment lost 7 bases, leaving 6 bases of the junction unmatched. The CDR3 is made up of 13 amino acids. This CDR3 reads CASKRGAAETQYF. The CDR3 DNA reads TGTGCCAGCAAGCGGGGCGCGGCAGAGACCCAGTACTTC.

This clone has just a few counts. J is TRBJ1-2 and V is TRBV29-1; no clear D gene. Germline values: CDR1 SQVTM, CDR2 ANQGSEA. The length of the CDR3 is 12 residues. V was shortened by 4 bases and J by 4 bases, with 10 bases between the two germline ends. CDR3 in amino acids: CSVGEGAYGYTF. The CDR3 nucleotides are TGCAGCGTTGGCGAGGGAGCCTATGGCTACACCTTC.

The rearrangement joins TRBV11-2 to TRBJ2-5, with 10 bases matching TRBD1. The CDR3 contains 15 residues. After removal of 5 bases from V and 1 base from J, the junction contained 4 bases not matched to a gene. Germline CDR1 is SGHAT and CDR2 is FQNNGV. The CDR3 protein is CASSAGQGPQETQYF. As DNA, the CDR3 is TGTGCCAGCAGCGCGGGACAGGGGCCCCAAGAGACCCAGTACTTC.

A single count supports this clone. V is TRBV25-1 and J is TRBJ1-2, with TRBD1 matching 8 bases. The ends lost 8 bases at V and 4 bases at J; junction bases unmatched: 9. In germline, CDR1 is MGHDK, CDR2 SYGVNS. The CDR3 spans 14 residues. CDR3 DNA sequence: TGTGCCAGCGGAGGACAGGGAGGGTCCTATGGCTACACCTTC. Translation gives CASGGQGGSYGYTF.

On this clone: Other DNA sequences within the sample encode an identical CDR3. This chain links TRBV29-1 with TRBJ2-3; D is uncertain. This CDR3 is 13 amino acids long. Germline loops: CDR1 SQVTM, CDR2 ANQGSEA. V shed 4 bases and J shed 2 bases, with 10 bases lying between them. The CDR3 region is CSVGGRLTDTQYF. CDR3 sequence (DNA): TGCAGCGTTGGAGGCAGGCTCACAGATACGCAGTATTTT.

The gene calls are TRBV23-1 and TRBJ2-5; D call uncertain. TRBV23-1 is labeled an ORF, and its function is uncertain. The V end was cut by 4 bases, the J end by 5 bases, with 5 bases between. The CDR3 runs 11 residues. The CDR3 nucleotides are TGCGCCAGCAGTCCTTCCGAGACCCAGTACTTC. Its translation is CASSPSETQYF.

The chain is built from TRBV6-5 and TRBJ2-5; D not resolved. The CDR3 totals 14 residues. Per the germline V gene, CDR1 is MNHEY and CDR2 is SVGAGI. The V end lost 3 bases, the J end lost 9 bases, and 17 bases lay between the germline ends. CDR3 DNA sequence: TGTGCCAGCAGTTATACGACTTGGGATCAGGCCCAGTACTTC. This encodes CASSYTTWDQAQYF.

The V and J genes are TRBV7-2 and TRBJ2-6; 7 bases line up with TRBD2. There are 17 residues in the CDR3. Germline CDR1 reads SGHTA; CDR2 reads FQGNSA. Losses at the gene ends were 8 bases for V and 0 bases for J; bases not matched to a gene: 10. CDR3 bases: TGTGCCAGCTCCTCGCGGGGGAAGGGCTCTGGGGCCAACGTCCTGACTTTC. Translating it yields CASSSRGKGSGANVLTF.

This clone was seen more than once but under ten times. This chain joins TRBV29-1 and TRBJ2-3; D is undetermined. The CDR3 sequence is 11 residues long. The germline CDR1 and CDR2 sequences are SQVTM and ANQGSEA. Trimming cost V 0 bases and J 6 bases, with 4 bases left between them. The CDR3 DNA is TGCAGCGTTGAAGATTTCGATACGCAGTATTTT. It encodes CSVEDFDTQYF.

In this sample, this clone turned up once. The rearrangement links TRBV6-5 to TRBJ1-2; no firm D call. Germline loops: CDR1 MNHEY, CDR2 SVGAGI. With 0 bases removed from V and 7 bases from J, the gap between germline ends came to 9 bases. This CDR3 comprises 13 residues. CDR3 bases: TGTGCCAGCAGTTACTCGTTCGTAAGTGGCTACACCTTC. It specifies CASSYSFVSGYTF.

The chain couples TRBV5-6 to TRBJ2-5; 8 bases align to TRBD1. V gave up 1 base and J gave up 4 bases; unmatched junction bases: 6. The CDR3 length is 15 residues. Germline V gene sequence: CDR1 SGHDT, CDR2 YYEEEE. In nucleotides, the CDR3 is TGTGCCAGCAGCTTGCGTACAGGGGGTTCAGAGACCCAGTACTTC. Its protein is CASSLRTGGSETQYF.

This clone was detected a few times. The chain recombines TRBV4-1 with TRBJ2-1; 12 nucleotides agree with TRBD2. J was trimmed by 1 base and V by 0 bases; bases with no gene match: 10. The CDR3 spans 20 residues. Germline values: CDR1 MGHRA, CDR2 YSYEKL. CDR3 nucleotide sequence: TGCGCCAGCAGCCAAGATTGGGGGACTAGCGGGTGGGCGTCCTACAATGAGCAGTTCTTC. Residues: CASSQDWGTSGWASYNEQFF.

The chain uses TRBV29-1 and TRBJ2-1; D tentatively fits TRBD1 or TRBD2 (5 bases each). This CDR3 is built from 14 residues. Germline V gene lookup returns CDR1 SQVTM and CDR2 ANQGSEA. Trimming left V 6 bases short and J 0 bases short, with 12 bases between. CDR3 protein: CSVARDLSYNEQFF. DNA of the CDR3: TGCAGCGTCGCACGGGACCTCTCCTACAATGAGCAGTTCTTC.

In DNA form, the CDR3 reads TGTGCCAGCAGCCCCCTCGGATACACAGATACGCAGTATTTT. It specifies CASSPLGYTDTQYF. The chain uses TRBV6-5 and TRBJ2-3; D not certain. This CDR3 is 14 amino acids long. Germline values: CDR1 MNHEY, CDR2 SVGAGI. Trimming removed 6 bases at V and 2 bases at J, with 12 bases between.

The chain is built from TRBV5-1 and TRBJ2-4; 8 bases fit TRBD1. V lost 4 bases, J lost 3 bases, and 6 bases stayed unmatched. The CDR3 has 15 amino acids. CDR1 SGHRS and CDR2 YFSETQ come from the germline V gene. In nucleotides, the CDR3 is TGCGCCAGCAGCAAGGACAGGGTGGGCAAAAACATTCAGTACTTC. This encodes CASSKDRVGKNIQYF.

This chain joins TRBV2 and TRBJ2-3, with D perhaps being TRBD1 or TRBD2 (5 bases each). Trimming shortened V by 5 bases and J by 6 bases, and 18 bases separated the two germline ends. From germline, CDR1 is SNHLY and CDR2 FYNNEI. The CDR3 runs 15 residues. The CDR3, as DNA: TGTGCCAGCAGTCGGGACGGGTCATCGGCTGATACGCAGTATTTT. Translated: CASSRDGSSADTQYF. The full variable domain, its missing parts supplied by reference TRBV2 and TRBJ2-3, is EPEVTQTPSHQVTQMGQEVILRCVPISNHLYFYWYRQILGQKVEFLVSFYNNEISEKSEIFDDQFSVERPDGSNFTLKIRSTKLEDSAMYFCASSRDGSSADTQYFGPGTRLTVL.

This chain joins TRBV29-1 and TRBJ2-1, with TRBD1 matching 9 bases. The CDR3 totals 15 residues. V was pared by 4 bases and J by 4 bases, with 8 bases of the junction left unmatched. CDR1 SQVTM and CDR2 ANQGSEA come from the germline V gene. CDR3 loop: CSVGYRGRVYNEQFF. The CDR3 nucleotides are TGCAGCGTTGGTTACAGGGGGCGTGTGTACAATGAGCAGTTCTTC.

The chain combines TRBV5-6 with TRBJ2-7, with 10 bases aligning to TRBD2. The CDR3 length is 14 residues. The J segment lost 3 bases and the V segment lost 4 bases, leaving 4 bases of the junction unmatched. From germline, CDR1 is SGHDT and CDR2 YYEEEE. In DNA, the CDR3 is TGTGCCAGCAGCGGGGGACTAGCGTACTACGAGCAGTACTTC. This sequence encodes CASSGGLAYYEQYF.

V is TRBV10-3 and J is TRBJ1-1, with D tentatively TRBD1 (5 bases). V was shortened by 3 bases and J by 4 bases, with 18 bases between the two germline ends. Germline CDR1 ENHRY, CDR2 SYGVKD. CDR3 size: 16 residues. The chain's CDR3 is CAISDPDAGVGTEAFF. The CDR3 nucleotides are TGTGCCATCAGTGACCCCGATGCGGGGGTTGGCACTGAAGCTTTCTTT.

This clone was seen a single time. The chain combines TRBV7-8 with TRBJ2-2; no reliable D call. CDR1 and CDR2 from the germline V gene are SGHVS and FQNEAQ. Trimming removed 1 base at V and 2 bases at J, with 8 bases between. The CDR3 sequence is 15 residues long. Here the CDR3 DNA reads TGTGCCAGCAGCTTAGTAGGCCCCAACACCGGGGAGCTGTTTTTT. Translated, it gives CASSLVGPNTGELFF.

CDR3 loop: CASSPRTNGELFF. In DNA, the CDR3 is TGTGCCAGCAGTCCTAGGACCAACGGGGAGCTGTTTTTT. The chain combines TRBV27 with TRBJ2-2; D remains unclear. The V end was cut by 5 bases, the J end by 7 bases, with 11 bases between. The CDR3 contains 13 residues. The germline CDR1 and CDR2 sequences are MNHEY and SMNVEV (reference sequence).

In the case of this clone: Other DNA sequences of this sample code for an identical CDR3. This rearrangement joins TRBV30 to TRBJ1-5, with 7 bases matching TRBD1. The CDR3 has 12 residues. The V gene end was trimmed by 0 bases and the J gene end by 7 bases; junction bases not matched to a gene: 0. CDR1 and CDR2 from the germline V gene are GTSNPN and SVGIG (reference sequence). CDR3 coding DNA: TGTGCCTGGAGTGTACAGGGGCAGCCCCAGCATTTT. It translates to CAWSVQGQPQHF.

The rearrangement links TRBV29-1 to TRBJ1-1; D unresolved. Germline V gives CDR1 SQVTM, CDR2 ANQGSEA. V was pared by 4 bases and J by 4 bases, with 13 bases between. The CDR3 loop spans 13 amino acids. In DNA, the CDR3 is TGCAGCGTTGCTGGGTTCCAGAGCACTGAAGCTTTCTTT. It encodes CSVAGFQSTEAFF.

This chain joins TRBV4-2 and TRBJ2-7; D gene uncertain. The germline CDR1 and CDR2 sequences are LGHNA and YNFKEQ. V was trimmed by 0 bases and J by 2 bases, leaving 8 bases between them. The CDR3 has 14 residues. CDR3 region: CASSQERSAYEQYF. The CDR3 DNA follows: TGTGCCAGCAGCCAAGAACGTAGTGCCTACGAGCAGTACTTC.

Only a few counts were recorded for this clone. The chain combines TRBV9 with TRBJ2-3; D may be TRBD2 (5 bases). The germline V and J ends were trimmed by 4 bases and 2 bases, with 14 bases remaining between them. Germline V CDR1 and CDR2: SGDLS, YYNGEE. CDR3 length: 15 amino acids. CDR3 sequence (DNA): TGTGCCAGCAGCCCGATGGCGGGCCTCACAGATACGCAGTATTTT. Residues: CASSPMAGLTDTQYF.

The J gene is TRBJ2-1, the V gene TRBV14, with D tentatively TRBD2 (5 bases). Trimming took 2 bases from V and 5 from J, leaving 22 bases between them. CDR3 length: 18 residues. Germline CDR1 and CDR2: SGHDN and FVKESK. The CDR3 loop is CASSQTSYRAAVDNEQFF. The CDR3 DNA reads TGTGCCAGCAGCCAAACATCCTACCGCGCAGCGGTAGACAATGAGCAGTTCTTC. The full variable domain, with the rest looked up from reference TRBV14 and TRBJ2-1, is EAGVTQFPSHSVIEKGQTVTLRCDPISGHDNLYWYRRVMGKEIKFLLHFVKESKQDESGMPNNRFLAERTGGTYSTLKVQPAELEDSGVYFCASSQTSYRAAVDNEQFFGPGTRLTVL.

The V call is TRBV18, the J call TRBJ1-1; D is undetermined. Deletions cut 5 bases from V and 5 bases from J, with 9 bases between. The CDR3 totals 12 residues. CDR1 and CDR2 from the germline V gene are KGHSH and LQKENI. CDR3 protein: CASSYGSTEAFF. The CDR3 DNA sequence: TGTGCCAGCTCATACGGTTCTACTGAAGCTTTCTTT.